The 14 T cell receptor beta chains given below trace back to one sample, sequenced in a study of shared clonotypes between healthy human individuals. Generated by immunoSEQ multiplex PCR, the TCRdb table keeps only in-frame clones and is missing some. Found here are some 1,400,000 clones, about 96% of them singletons; the top ten hold about 1%. Specimen: naive CD4+ T cells sorted from blood. Subset denoted: CD45RA+ positively selected. All receptors come from a man aged 30 to 39 in good health.

This sequence joins TRBV6-1 and TRBJ1-5; D unresolved. The CDR3 extends over 14 amino acids. Germline-derived CDR1 and CDR2 are MNHNS and SASEGT. V dropped 8 bases and J dropped 2 bases, with 13 bases sitting between them. The DNA for the CDR3 is TGTGCCAGCGGCCCACAGTTGGGCAATCAGCCCCAGCATTTT. This translates into CASGPQLGNQPQHF.

This clone occurred once. The rearrangement joins TRBV11-2 to TRBJ2-7; D gene ambiguous. The germline V and J ends were trimmed by 6 bases and 0 bases, with 3 bases remaining between them. In germline, CDR1 is SGHAT, CDR2 FQNNGV. CDR3 length: 11 residues. The CDR3 bases are TGTGCCAGCAGGAACTCCTACGAGCAGTACTTC. Protein: CASRNSYEQYF.

This chain connects TRBV18 to TRBJ2-1, with D perhaps matching TRBD2 (6 bases). Per germline, CDR1 KGHSH and CDR2 LQKENI. The CDR3 loop spans 17 amino acids. V was shortened by 2 bases and J by 2 bases, with 16 bases between the two germline ends. The CDR3 bases are TGTGCCAGCTCACCAGTTCTGAGGACTAACACCTACAATGAGCAGTTCTTC. Protein: CASSPVLRTNTYNEQFF.

V usage is TRBV5-1 and J usage is TRBJ2-3; TRBD1 matches at 7 bases. This CDR3 spans 15 amino acids. Germline trimming cut 4 bases from V and 0 bases from J; bases unmatched to any gene: 5. Germline V lookup: CDR1 SGHRS, CDR2 YFSETQ. CDR3: CASSGTVASTDTQYF. DNA of the CDR3: TGCGCCAGCAGCGGGACAGTGGCTAGCACAGATACGCAGTATTTT.

Details on this clone: The sample holds other DNA sequences that translate to the same CDR3. The chain combines TRBV28 with TRBJ2-7; 8 bases align to TRBD1. Germline V gene sequence: CDR1 MDHEN, CDR2 SYDVKM. The CDR3 is 14 amino acids. Losses at the gene ends were 3 bases for V and 3 bases for J; bases not matched to a gene: 4. The CDR3 DNA is TGTGCCAGCAGTTTCCGCAGGGGGCTCTACGAGCAGTACTTC. Amino acid sequence: CASSFRRGLYEQYF.

The chain recombines TRBV11-2 with TRBJ1-3; D perhaps matches TRBD1 (5 bases). Germline V gene data show CDR1 as SGHAT and CDR2 as FQNNGV. Trimming left V 2 bases short and J 8 bases short, with 10 bases between. CDR3 length: 13 amino acids. CDR3 in amino acids: CASSLKGRYTIYF. Written as DNA, the CDR3 is TGTGCCAGCAGCTTAAAGGGACGGTACACCATATATTTT.

This clone was recorded once. V usage is TRBV28 and J usage is TRBJ1-5; 8 nucleotides align to TRBD1. Germline trimming cut 2 bases from V and 7 bases from J; bases unmatched to any gene: 7. Germline lookup yields CDR1 MDHEN and CDR2 SYDVKM. CDR3 size: 15 residues. The CDR3 sequence: CASSLQQGVGQPQHF. The CDR3 nucleotides are TGTGCCAGCAGTTTACAACAGGGGGTGGGACAGCCCCAGCATTTT.

The chain is built from TRBV11-3 and TRBJ2-1; TRBD1 is a possible D gene (5 bases). Germline CDR1 and CDR2: SGHNT and YENEEA. Trimming removed 5 bases from V and 6 bases from J, with 17 bases in between. There are 15 residues in the CDR3. CDR3 coding DNA: TGTGCCAGCAGCCCGGCAGGGATGGCAATCAATGAGCAGTTCTTC. Residues: CASSPAGMAINEQFF.

V is TRBV4-3 and J is TRBJ1-4, with D uncertain. The V and J ends lost 4 bases and 2 bases respectively, with 11 bases between them. The CDR3 sequence is 15 residues long. Germline V gives CDR1 LGHNA, CDR2 YSLEER. Written as DNA, the CDR3 is TGCGCCAGCAGCCGCCGAGGGTCGACTAATGAAAAACTGTTTTTT. Translation gives CASSRRGSTNEKLFF.

This chain uses TRBV2 with TRBJ2-5; no definite D call. The CDR3 has 11 amino acids. V lost 7 bases to trimming and J lost 2 bases, with 5 bases between them. The germline V gene encodes CDR1 SNHLY and CDR2 FYNNEI. The CDR3 here is CASKEQETQYF. The CDR3 DNA reads as TGTGCCAGCAAGGAGCAAGAGACCCAGTACTTC.

The CDR3 reads CASSEQGRLAGKETQYF. The CDR3 DNA follows: TGCGCCAGCAGCGAACAGGGGAGGCTAGCGGGAAAAGAGACCCAGTACTTC. The chain recombines TRBV5-1 with TRBJ2-5; 9 nucleotides agree with TRBD2. Germline trimming cut 4 bases from V and 3 bases from J; bases unmatched to any gene: 13. Germline V lookup: CDR1 SGHRS, CDR2 YFSETQ. The CDR3 has 17 residues.

The chain is built from TRBV4-3 and TRBJ1-2; no clear D. V was cut by 7 bases and J by 3 bases, with 15 bases left in between. Germline V gene data show CDR1 as LGHNA and CDR2 as YSLEER. This CDR3 spans 14 amino acids. CDR3 in amino acids: CASKESQAHYGYTF. In nucleotides, the CDR3 is TGCGCCAGCAAAGAAAGCCAGGCACACTATGGCTACACCTTC.

In its sample, this clone was seen a few times. This chain connects TRBV15 to TRBJ1-1; 7 nucleotides line up with TRBD1. This CDR3 contains 15 residues. The J segment lost 0 bases and the V segment lost 8 bases, leaving 9 bases of the junction unmatched. Germline CDR1 is LNHNV and CDR2 is YYDKDF (reference sequence). The CDR3 DNA reads as TGTGCCACCGGGACTTCAGGGGGTATGAACACTGAAGCTTTCTTT. Amino acid sequence: CATGTSGGMNTEAFF. Combining the CDR3 with reference TRBV15 and TRBJ1-1 gives the whole variable domain DAMVIQNPRYQVTQFGKPVTLSCSQTLNHNVMYWYQQKSSQAPKLLFHYYDKDFNNEADTPDNFQSRRPNTSFCFLDIRSPGLGDTAMYLCATGTSGGMNTEAFFGQGTRLTVV.

The J gene is TRBJ2-4, the V gene TRBV15; 16 bases line up with TRBD2. This CDR3 is 16 amino acids long. V trimming: 4 bases; J trimming: 15 bases; junction bases outside the gene matches: 12. Germline V gene data show CDR1 as LNHNV and CDR2 as YYDKDF (reference sequence). DNA for the CDR3: TGTGCCACCAGCACCGCCCCGGGACTAGCGGGAGGGCGGGGGTACTTC. This sequence encodes CATSTAPGLAGGRGYF.